These T cell receptor beta chains were read from a single sample in a study of blood T cells in healthy people across ages. In TCRdb, the 5' RACE reads were re-called with MiXCR into one record per CDR3 protein. The table lists 760,000 or so distinct CDR3 sequences, roughly 25% of them singletons. The same sample was also used in a study of T cells of mothers and their children.

The sample comprised blood. The receptors come from a boy younger than 18 in good health. The CDR3 runs from the conserved cysteine through the conserved F or W. The D gene is left open where the match is weak. Rows give clone size only sometimes, using once, few, many, or a class for an expanded clone.

length: 15
J: TRBJ1-1
size: few
V: TRBV7-9
D: -
DNA: TGTGCCAGCAGCGCACAGGAGCCCTCGAACACTGAAGCTTTCTTT
CDR3: CASSAQEPSNTEAFF

length: 14
J: TRBJ1-5
size: once
V: TRBV6-6
D: -
DNA: TGTGCCAGCAGACCTACAGCTCGTGGACAGCCCCAGCATTTT
CDR3: CASRPTARGQPQHF

length: 15
J: TRBJ2-3
size: -
V: TRBV7-2
D: -
DNA: TGTGCCAGCAGCTTAAATCAGGGGAGCACAGATACGCAGTATTTT
CDR3: CASSLNQGSTDTQYF

length: 11
J: TRBJ1-1
size: few
V: TRBV29-1
D: -
DNA: TGCAGCGTTGACAGGAACACTGAAGCTTTCTTT
CDR3: CSVDRNTEAFF

length: 13
J: TRBJ1-2
size: many
V: TRBV11-3
D: -
DNA: TGTGCCAGCAGCTTAGGAGGCAGTTATGGCTACACCTTC
CDR3: CASSLGGSYGYTF

length: 15
J: TRBJ2-5
size: -
V: TRBV20-1
D: -
DNA: TGCAGTGCTAGAGATCTTTACAGGGGGGGAGAGACCCAGTACTTC
CDR3: CSARDLYRGGETQYF

length: 15
J: TRBJ2-7
size: few
V: TRBV13
D: TRBD2
DNA: TGTGCCAGCAGCCCAAAGGGACTAGCGGGAGACGAGCAGTACTTC
CDR3: CASSPKGLAGDEQYF

length: 14
J: TRBJ2-3
size: -
V: TRBV15
D: -
DNA: TGTGCCACCAGCCCCCGGGACGGCACAGATACGCAGTATTTT
CDR3: CATSPRDGTDTQYF

length: 12
J: TRBJ1-2
size: -
V: TRBV29-1
D: TRBD1
DNA: TGCAGCGCCGGACAGGGGGTTGAAGGCTACACCTTC
CDR3: CSAGQGVEGYTF

length: 13
J: TRBJ2-5
size: -
V: TRBV20-1
D: -
DNA: TGCAGTGCTAGTTTTCAGACTCAAGAGACCCAGTACTTC
CDR3: CSASFQTQETQYF

length: 13
J: TRBJ2-2
size: few
V: TRBV20-1
D: TRBD2
DNA: TGCAGTGCTAGGCTAGCGGGAACCGGGGAGCTGTTTTTT
CDR3: CSARLAGTGELFF

length: 18
J: TRBJ2-4
size: -
V: TRBV25-1
D: TRBD1
DNA: TGTGCCAGCAGTGAATATTTCCCCGGGACAGGGGACGAAAACATTCAGTACTTC
CDR3: CASSEYFPGTGDENIQYF

length: 16
J: TRBJ2-1
size: -
V: TRBV7-2
D: TRBD2
DNA: TGTGCCAGCAGCGCCCTTCTAGCGGGGGACTACAATGAGCAGTTCTTC
CDR3: CASSALLAGDYNEQFF

length: 13
J: TRBJ2-3
size: few
V: TRBV12-3/TRBV12-4
D: TRBD2
DNA: TGTGCCAGCAGTCCGGGACTAGCGGGGACGCAGTATTTT
CDR3: CASSPGLAGTQYF

length: 15
J: TRBJ2-5
size: -
V: TRBV28
D: TRBD1
DNA: TGTGCCAGCAGTTCAGGGGGAAATGGAGGAGAGACCCAGTACTTC
CDR3: CASSSGGNGGETQYF

length: 15
J: TRBJ2-5
size: -
V: TRBV9
D: -
DNA: TGTGCCAGCAGCGCGGGTAGGACAATTCAAGAGACCCAGTACTTC
CDR3: CASSAGRTIQETQYF

length: 16
J: TRBJ2-1
size: few
V: TRBV24-1
D: TRBD2
DNA: TGTGCCACCAGTGACCCGACTAGCGGGGGGACCGCGGAGCAGTTCTTC
CDR3: CATSDPTSGGTAEQFF

length: 14
J: TRBJ2-5
size: few
V: TRBV20-1
D: -
DNA: TGCAGTGCTGGGCCGGATCCAGCCCTAGAGACCCAGTACTTC
CDR3: CSAGPDPALETQYF

length: 14
J: TRBJ2-7
size: many
V: TRBV6-1
D: TRBD1
DNA: TGTGCCAGCAGTGACGGGACAGGCCCCTACGAGCAGTACTTC
CDR3: CASSDGTGPYEQYF

length: 14
J: TRBJ1-1
size: few
V: TRBV13
D: -
DNA: TGTGCCAGCAGCTCCGAATCGGCGAACACTGAAGCTTTCTTT
CDR3: CASSSESANTEAFF

length: 16
J: TRBJ2-5
size: -
V: TRBV2
D: -
DNA: TGTGCCAGCAGTGACTTCGGGACACATGGGGGAGAGACCCAGTACTTC
CDR3: CASSDFGTHGGETQYF

length: 15
J: TRBJ2-5
size: -
V: TRBV7-8
D: TRBD2
DNA: TGTGCCAGCAGAGTTATGGTGACGGGAGGAGAGACCCAGTACTTC
CDR3: CASRVMVTGGETQYF

length: 16
J: TRBJ2-3
size: few
V: TRBV5-5
D: TRBD2
DNA: TGTGCCAGCAGAGTCCCGGGAGGGGTAAGCACAGATACGCAGTATTTT
CDR3: CASRVPGGVSTDTQYF

length: 14
J: TRBJ2-5
size: -
V: TRBV7-7
D: -
DNA: TGTGCTAGCAGTCCAGGGGGGGAGGGAGAGACCCAGTACTTC
CDR3: CASSPGGEGETQYF

length: 17
J: TRBJ2-2
size: -
V: TRBV6-1
D: TRBD1
DNA: TGTGCCAGCAGCCGCACTCGGGACAGCGCGAACACCGGGGAGCTGTTTTTT
CDR3: CASSRTRDSANTGELFF

length: 11
J: TRBJ2-5
size: few
V: TRBV29-1
D: -
DNA: TGCAGCGGAAAGAGGGGGGAGACCCAGTACTTC
CDR3: CSGKRGETQYF

length: 14
J: TRBJ2-1
size: -
V: TRBV27
D: TRBD1
DNA: TGTGCCAGCAGTACACTAGGACAGGGTTCTGAGCAGTTCTTC
CDR3: CASSTLGQGSEQFF

length: 12
J: TRBJ1-1
size: few
V: TRBV12-3/TRBV12-4
D: -
DNA: TGTGCCAGCAGTCCGGGGGGTAGGGGAGCTTTCTTT
CDR3: CASSPGGRGAFF

length: 15
J: TRBJ2-1
size: -
V: TRBV4-2
D: TRBD1
DNA: TGTGCCAGCAGCCAAGGACAGGGGGGAAACAATGAGCAGTTCTTC
CDR3: CASSQGQGGNNEQFF

length: 13
J: TRBJ2-7
size: -
V: TRBV28
D: -
DNA: TGTGCCAGCAGGGGCACAGGGATCCACGAGCAGTACTTC
CDR3: CASRGTGIHEQYF

length: 14
J: TRBJ2-1
size: -
V: TRBV13
D: -
DNA: TGTGCCAGCAGCTTATCCCAGGGGCTCAATGAGCAGTTCTTC
CDR3: CASSLSQGLNEQFF

length: 14
J: TRBJ2-7
size: -
V: TRBV20-1
D: -
DNA: TGCAGTGCTGAAGTACTAGCAGACAGCTACGAGCAGTACTTC
CDR3: CSAEVLADSYEQYF

length: 15
J: TRBJ2-3
size: -
V: TRBV4-2
D: -
DNA: TGTGCCAGCAGCCAAGATAGAATCGGCGCAGATACGCAGTATTTT
CDR3: CASSQDRIGADTQYF

length: 16
J: TRBJ2-7
size: -
V: TRBV4-2
D: TRBD1
DNA: TGTGCCAGCAGCCAAGCCGCGGACAGGAACTCCTACGAGCAGTACTTC
CDR3: CASSQAADRNSYEQYF

length: 13
J: TRBJ2-7
size: -
V: TRBV29-1
D: -
DNA: TGCAGCGTTTACTCGACAGAATCCTACGAGCAGTACTTC
CDR3: CSVYSTESYEQYF

length: 11
J: TRBJ1-1
size: few
V: TRBV29-1
D: -
DNA: TGCAGCGTAGAAGGTATCACTGAAGCTTTCTTT
CDR3: CSVEGITEAFF

length: 13
J: TRBJ2-2
size: few
V: TRBV20-1
D: -
DNA: TGCAGTGCTCCGTCGGCGAGGACCGGGGAGCTGTTTTTT
CDR3: CSAPSARTGELFF

length: 14
J: TRBJ2-3
size: few
V: TRBV6-1
D: -
DNA: TGTGCCAGCAGCCGGGACTTGAGCACAGATACGCAGTATTTT
CDR3: CASSRDLSTDTQYF

length: 17
J: TRBJ2-1
size: -
V: TRBV3-1
D: TRBD2
DNA: TGTGCCAGCAGCCAGCCCTCTGGAGCGGGGGGTGTCGATGAGCAGTTCTTC
CDR3: CASSQPSGAGGVDEQFF

length: 13
J: TRBJ2-1
size: few
V: TRBV29-1
D: TRBD2
DNA: TGCAGCGTTGGGGGGAGGGCCAGCAATGAGCAGTTCTTC
CDR3: CSVGGRASNEQFF

length: 11
J: TRBJ2-1
size: many
V: TRBV5-1
D: TRBD2
DNA: TGCGCCAGCATCGGGGGGAATGAGCAGTTCTTC
CDR3: CASIGGNEQFF

length: 16
J: TRBJ2-3
size: -
V: TRBV9
D: -
DNA: TGTGCCAGCAGCGTAGAGCAGGGGTCGCTATGGGATACGCAGTATTTT
CDR3: CASSVEQGSLWDTQYF

length: 13
J: TRBJ2-7
size: -
V: TRBV15
D: -
DNA: TGTGCCACCAGCAGAGGACAGTTTGAAGTGCGGTACTTC
CDR3: CATSRGQFEVRYF

length: 15
J: TRBJ2-5
size: -
V: TRBV19
D: -
DNA: TGTGCCAGTAGTATACTTTCGGCATCCCAAGAGACCCCGTACTTC
CDR3: CASSILSASQETPYF

length: 14
J: TRBJ2-3
size: few
V: TRBV7-9
D: -
DNA: TGTGCCAGCAGTCAGGAGACTGGCACAGATACGCAGTATTTT
CDR3: CASSQETGTDTQYF

length: 15
J: TRBJ2-7
size: few
V: TRBV6-2/TRBV6-3
D: TRBD1
DNA: TGTGCCAGCAGTTATGGGGACAGTACCTCCTACGAGCAGTACTTC
CDR3: CASSYGDSTSYEQYF

length: 15
J: TRBJ2-5
size: -
V: TRBV4-2
D: -
DNA: TGTGCCAGCAGCCAACACTGGGCTCAGGGGGAGACCCAGTACTTC
CDR3: CASSQHWAQGETQYF

length: 15
J: TRBJ2-5
size: -
V: TRBV7-9
D: -
DNA: TGTGCCAGCAGCTTATTGCCAGACGTGGGAGGGACCCAGTACTTC
CDR3: CASSLLPDVGGTQYF

length: 15
J: TRBJ2-2
size: few
V: TRBV7-9
D: -
DNA: TGTGCCAGCAGCTTAGTGAACAGGAACACCGGGGAGCTGTTTTTT
CDR3: CASSLVNRNTGELFF

length: 12
J: TRBJ2-2
size: -
V: TRBV6-5
D: -
DNA: TGTGCCAGCAGTCAAACCTCCGGGGAGCTGTTTTTT
CDR3: CASSQTSGELFF

length: 12
J: TRBJ2-1
size: -
V: TRBV20-1
D: -
DNA: TGCAGTGCTAGGACATCTTCTGATGAGCAGTTCTTC
CDR3: CSARTSSDEQFF

length: 12
J: TRBJ2-5
size: few
V: TRBV29-1
D: -
DNA: TGCAGCGCCCCAGTTCACTCCGAGACCCAGTACTTC
CDR3: CSAPVHSETQYF

length: 13
J: TRBJ2-6
size: few
V: TRBV28
D: -
DNA: TGTGCCAGCATCGGGGGAGGGGCCAACGTCCTGACTTTC
CDR3: CASIGGGANVLTF

length: 15
J: TRBJ2-5
size: few
V: TRBV5-5
D: TRBD1
DNA: TGTGCCAGCAGCTTGGCCTCGGGACAGGGGGAGACCCAGTACTTC
CDR3: CASSLASGQGETQYF

length: 15
J: TRBJ2-1
size: -
V: TRBV12-3/TRBV12-4
D: TRBD1
DNA: TGTGCCAGCAGTTTGGCACAGGGGGTTAACAATGAGCAGTTCTTC
CDR3: CASSLAQGVNNEQFF

length: 16
J: TRBJ1-2
size: -
V: TRBV3-1
D: TRBD1
DNA: TGTGCCAGCAGCCAATTGTCAGAGCAGGGGGTCTATGGCTACACCTTC
CDR3: CASSQLSEQGVYGYTF

length: 15
J: TRBJ2-5
size: -
V: TRBV7-8
D: TRBD1
DNA: TGTGCCAGCAGCTCCGGGACAGGGGCGCAAGAGACCCAGTACTTC
CDR3: CASSSGTGAQETQYF

length: 17
J: TRBJ2-5
size: -
V: TRBV2
D: -
DNA: TGTGCCAGCAGTGGTATCGCGAAAGGGACCAACCAAGAGACCCAGTACTTC
CDR3: CASSGIAKGTNQETQYF